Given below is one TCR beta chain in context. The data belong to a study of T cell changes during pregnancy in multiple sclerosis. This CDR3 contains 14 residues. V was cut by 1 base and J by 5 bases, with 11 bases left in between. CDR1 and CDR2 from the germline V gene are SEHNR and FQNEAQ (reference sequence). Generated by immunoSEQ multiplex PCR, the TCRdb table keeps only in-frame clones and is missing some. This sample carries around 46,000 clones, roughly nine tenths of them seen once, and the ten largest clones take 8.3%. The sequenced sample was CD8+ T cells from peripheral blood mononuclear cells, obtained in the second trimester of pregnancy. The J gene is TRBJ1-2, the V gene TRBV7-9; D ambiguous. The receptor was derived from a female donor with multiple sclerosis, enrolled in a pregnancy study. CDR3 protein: CASSLVTAVYGYTF. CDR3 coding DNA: TGTGCCAGCAGCTTAGTGACGGCGGTATATGGCTACACCTTC.